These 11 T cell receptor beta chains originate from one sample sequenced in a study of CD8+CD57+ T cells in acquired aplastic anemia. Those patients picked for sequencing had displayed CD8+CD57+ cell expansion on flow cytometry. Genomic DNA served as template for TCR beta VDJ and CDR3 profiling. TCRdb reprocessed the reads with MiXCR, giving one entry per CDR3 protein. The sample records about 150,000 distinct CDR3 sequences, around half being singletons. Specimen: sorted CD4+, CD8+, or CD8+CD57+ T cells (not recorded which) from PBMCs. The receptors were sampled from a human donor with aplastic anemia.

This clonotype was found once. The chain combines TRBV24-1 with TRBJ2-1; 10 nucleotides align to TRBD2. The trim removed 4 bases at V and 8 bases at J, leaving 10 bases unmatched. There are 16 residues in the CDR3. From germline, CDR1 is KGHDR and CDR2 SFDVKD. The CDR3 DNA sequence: TGTGCCACCAGTGACCCCATAGCGGGAGGTGTTTATGAGCAGTTCTTC. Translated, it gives CATSDPIAGGVYEQFF.

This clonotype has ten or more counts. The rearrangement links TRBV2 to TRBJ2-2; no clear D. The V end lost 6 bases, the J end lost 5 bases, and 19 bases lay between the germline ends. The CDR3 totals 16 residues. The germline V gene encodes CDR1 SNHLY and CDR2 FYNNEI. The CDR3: CASRAPVGLWTGELFF. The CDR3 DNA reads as TGTGCCAGCAGAGCCCCGGTAGGGCTATGGACCGGGGAGCTGTTTTTT. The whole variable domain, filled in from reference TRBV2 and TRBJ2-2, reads EPEVTQTPSHQVTQMGQEVILRCVPISNHLYFYWYRQILGQKVEFLVSFYNNEISEKSEIFDDQFSVERPDGSNFTLKIRSTKLEDSAMYFCASRAPVGLWTGELFFGEGSRLTVL.

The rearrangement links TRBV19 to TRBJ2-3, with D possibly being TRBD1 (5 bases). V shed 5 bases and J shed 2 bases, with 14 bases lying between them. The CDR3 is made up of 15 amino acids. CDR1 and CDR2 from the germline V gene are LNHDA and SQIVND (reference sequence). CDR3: CASSAYRTHTDTQYF. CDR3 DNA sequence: TGTGCCAGTAGTGCCTACAGGACCCACACAGATACGCAGTATTTT.

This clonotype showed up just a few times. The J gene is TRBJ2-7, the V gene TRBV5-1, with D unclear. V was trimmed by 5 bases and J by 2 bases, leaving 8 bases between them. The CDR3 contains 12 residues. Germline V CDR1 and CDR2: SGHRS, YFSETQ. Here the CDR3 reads CASRYEAYEQYF. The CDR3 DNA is TGCGCCAGCAGGTATGAGGCCTACGAGCAGTACTTC.

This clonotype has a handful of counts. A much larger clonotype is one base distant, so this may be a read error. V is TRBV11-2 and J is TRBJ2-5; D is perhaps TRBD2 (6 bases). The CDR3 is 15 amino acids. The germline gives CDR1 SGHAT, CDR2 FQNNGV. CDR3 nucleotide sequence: TGTGCCAGCAGCAGCGGAGGGGCAGACCAAGAGGCCCAGTACTTC. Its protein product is CASSSGGADQEAQYF.

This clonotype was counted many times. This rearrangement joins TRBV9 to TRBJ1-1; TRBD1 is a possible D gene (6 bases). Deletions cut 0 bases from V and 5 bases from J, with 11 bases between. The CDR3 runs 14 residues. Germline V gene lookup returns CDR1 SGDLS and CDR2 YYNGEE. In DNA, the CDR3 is TGTGCCAGCAGCGTAGCTACAGGGTGGACTGAAGCTTTCTTT. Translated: CASSVATGWTEAFF.

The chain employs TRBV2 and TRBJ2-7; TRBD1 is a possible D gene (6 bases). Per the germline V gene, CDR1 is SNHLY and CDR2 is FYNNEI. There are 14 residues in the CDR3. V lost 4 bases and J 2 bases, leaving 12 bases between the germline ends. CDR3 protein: CASSVWGQTYEQYF. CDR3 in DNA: TGTGCCAGCAGTGTGTGGGGACAAACCTACGAGCAGTACTTC.

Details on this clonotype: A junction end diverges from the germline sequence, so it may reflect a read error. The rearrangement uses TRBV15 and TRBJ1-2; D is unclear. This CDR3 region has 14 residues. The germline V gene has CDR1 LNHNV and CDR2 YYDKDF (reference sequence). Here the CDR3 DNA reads TGCGCCACCAGCAGAAGGTTGGCCAACTATGGCTACACCTTC. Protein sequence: CATSRRLANYGYTF.

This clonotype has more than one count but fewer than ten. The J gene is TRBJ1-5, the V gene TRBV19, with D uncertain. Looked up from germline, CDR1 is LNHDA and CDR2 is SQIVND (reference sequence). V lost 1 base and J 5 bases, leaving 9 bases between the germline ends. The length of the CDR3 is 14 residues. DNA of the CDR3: TGTGCCAGTAGTATAGGTCGATGGGATCAGCCCCAGCATTTT. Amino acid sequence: CASSIGRWDQPQHF.

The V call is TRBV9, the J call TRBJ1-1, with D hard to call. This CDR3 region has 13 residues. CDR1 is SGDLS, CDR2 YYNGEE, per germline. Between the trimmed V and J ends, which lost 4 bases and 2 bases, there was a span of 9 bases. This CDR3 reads CASSPGINTEAFF. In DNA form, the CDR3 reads TGTGCCAGCAGCCCGGGGATCAACACTGAAGCTTTCTTT.

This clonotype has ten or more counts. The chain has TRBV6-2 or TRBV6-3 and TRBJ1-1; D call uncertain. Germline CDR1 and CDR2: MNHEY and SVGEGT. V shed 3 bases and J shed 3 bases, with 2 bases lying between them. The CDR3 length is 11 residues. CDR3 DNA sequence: TGTGCCAGCAGTTATGACACTGAAGCTTTCTTT. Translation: CASSYDTEAFF.